This T cell receptor beta chain was profiled in a study of beta chain features in type 1 diabetes. Study-level results: Researchers cautioned that cDNA sequencing could over-represent cells with high TCR expression.

This clone was seen only a few times. The antigen remains unidentified. The sequenced template was cDNA made from the entire isolated RNA. Sequencing used immunoSEQ multiplex PCR; TCRdb keeps in-frame clones, though not all of them. The sample holds over 120,000 clones, 10% seen once. CDR3 length equals 17 residues. The V call is TRBV1, the J call TRBJ2-2; TRBD2, the table's D call, lacks a check against the DNA. TRBV1 counts as a pseudogene. The sample taken for sequencing was naive CD4+ T cells from blood. This TCR came from a young man in good health. The CDR3 bases are TGCACCAGCAGCCAGGAGTGGACTAGCGGGGGGGCCGGGGAGCTGTTTTTT. Translated: CTSSQEWTSGGAGELFF.